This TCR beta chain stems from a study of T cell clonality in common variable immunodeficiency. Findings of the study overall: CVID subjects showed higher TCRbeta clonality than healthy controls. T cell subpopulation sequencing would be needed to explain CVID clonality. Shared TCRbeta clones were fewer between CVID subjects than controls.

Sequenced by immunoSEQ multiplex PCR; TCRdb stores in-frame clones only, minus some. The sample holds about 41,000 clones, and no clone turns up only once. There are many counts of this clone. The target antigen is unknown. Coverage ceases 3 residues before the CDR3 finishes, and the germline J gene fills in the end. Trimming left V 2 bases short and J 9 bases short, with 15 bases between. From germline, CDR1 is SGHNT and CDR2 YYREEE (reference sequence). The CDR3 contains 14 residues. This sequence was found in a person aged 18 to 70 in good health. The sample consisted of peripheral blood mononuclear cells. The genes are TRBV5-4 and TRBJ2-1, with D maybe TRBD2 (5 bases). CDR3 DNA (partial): TGTGCCAGCAGCTTTACGGGGTCCGTCGGTGAG. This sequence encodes CASSFTGSVGE. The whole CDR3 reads CASSFTGSVGEQFF.